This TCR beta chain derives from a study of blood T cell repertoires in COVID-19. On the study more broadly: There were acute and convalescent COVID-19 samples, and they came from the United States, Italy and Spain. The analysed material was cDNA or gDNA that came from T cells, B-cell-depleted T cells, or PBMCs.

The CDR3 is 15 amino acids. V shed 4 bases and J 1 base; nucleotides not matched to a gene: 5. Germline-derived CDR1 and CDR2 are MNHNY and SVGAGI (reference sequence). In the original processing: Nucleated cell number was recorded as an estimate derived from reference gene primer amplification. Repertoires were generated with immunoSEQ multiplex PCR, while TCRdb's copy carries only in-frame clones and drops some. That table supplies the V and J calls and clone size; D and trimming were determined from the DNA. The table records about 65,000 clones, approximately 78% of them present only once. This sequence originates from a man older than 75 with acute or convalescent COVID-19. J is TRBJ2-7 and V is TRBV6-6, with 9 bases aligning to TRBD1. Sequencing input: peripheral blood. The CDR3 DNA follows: TGTGCCAGCAGTTTTAGGGACAGGGATTCCTACGAGCAGTACTTC. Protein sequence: CASSFRDRDSYEQYF.